Presented here are 16 T cell receptor beta chains from one specimen sequenced in a study of T cells in Graves' hyperthyroidism and ophthalmopathy. It was RNA transcripts that yielded the amplified TCR beta CDR3 regions. Initially, a first-round RT-PCR of the TCR CDR3 employed the HTBI primer set. TCRdb itself ran the multiplex PCR reads through MiXCR, one entry per CDR3 protein. Found here are 300,000 to 450,000 distinct CDR3 sequences, around 13% of them singletons; the top ten hold 11%. Sequencing was done on a sample of blood. The receptor set was obtained from a woman in her fifties or sixties with Graves' hyperthyroidism.

This clonotype came up many times. The chain joins TRBV20-1 to TRBJ1-1; 8 bases map to TRBD1. Germline-derived CDR1 and CDR2 are DFQATT and SNEGSKA (reference sequence). V shed 1 base and J 5 bases; nucleotides not matched to a gene: 15. The CDR3 has 17 residues. The CDR3 reads CSARATIQDRAGTEAFF. The CDR3 nucleotides are TGCAGTGCTAGAGCCACAATTCAGGACAGGGCGGGGACTGAAGCTTTCTTT.

In its sample, this clonotype was seen many times. The CDR3 spells CASSLSPGTAFF. In nucleotides, the CDR3 is TGTGCCAGCAGCTTATCCCCAGGGACAGCTTTCTTT. This sequence joins TRBV11-2 and TRBJ1-1, with D maybe TRBD1 (5 bases). V lost 2 bases and J 10 bases, leaving 11 bases between the germline ends. This CDR3 is built from 12 residues. The V gene's germline CDR1 is SGHAT and CDR2 FQNNGV.

This clonotype appeared many times. The chain combines TRBV20-1 with TRBJ1-2, with TRBD1 matching over 7 bases. This CDR3 is built from 16 residues. The trim removed 0 bases at V and 10 bases at J, leaving 17 bases unmatched. Germline lookup yields CDR1 DFQATT and CDR2 SNEGSKA (reference sequence). The CDR3 sequence is CSARDFGQGVTHAYTF. Here the CDR3 DNA reads TGCAGTGCTAGAGATTTCGGGCAGGGGGTAACCCATGCCTACACCTTC.

The V and J genes are TRBV2 and TRBJ2-3, with TRBD2 matching over 10 bases. J was trimmed by 1 base and V by 4 bases; bases with no gene match: 5. Germline V gives CDR1 SNHLY, CDR2 FYNNEI. The CDR3 runs to 16 residues. In DNA form, the CDR3 reads TGTGCCAGCAGTGTCCGACTAGCGGGCGGCACAGATACGCAGTATTTT. It encodes CASSVRLAGGTDTQYF. Full variable domain (rest looked up from reference TRBV2 and TRBJ2-3): EPEVTQTPSHQVTQMGQEVILRCVPISNHLYFYWYRQILGQKVEFLVSFYNNEISEKSEIFDDQFSVERPDGSNFTLKIRSTKLEDSAMYFCASSVRLAGGTDTQYFGPGTRLTVL.

This clonotype showed up many times. The genes are TRBV20-1 and TRBJ2-7; TRBD1 aligns across 7 bases. The V gene's germline CDR1 is DFQATT and CDR2 SNEGSKA (reference sequence). V was pared by 5 bases and J by 4 bases, with 17 bases of the junction left unmatched. This CDR3 has 16 residues. The DNA of the CDR3 is TGCAGTGCTGCTCCGGCCGAGGGGGCCGTCTTGTACGAGCAGTACTTC. Amino acids: CSAAPAEGAVLYEQYF.

The chain carries TRBV6-1 and TRBJ2-5; D remains unclear. V was trimmed by 7 bases and J by 4 bases, leaving 7 bases between them. The CDR3 sequence is 11 residues long. In germline, CDR1 is MNHNS, CDR2 SASEGT. The chain's CDR3 is CASTQRETQYF. As DNA, the CDR3 is TGTGCCAGCACCCAAAGAGAGACCCAGTACTTC.

Ten or more counts support this clonotype. The chain uses TRBV24-1 and TRBJ2-1, with D possibly TRBD2 on 6 matching bases. V dropped 5 bases and J dropped 5 bases, with 9 bases sitting between them. Germline V lookup: CDR1 KGHDR, CDR2 SFDVKD. CDR3 length: 13 amino acids. CDR3 coding DNA: TGTGCCACCAGTGCCGGAGGGCACAATGAGCAGTTCTTC. This encodes CATSAGGHNEQFF.

This clonotype showed up many times. The V call is TRBV27, the J call TRBJ2-1, with 8 bases matching TRBD1. Germline lookup yields CDR1 MNHEY and CDR2 SMNVEV (reference sequence). V gave up 4 bases and J gave up 7 bases; unmatched junction bases: 12. CDR3 length: 16 residues. CDR3 residues: CASSSSRGRSWNEQFF. The CDR3 DNA sequence: TGTGCCAGCAGTTCTTCCAGGGGGCGGTCTTGGAATGAGCAGTTCTTC.

V and J are TRBV6-5 and TRBJ1-2; D possibly corresponds to TRBD1 (5 bases). The CDR3 sequence is 14 residues long. Deletions cut 2 bases from V and 2 bases from J, with 9 bases between. Germline values: CDR1 MNHEY, CDR2 SVGAGI. CDR3 in DNA: TGTGCCAGCAGTTACCTGGACAAGAACTATGGCTACACCTTC. Translation: CASSYLDKNYGYTF.

Note on this clonotype: At one of its ends the junction is not consistent with the germline gene, which may arise from a read error. The chain has TRBV19 and TRBJ2-7; TRBD1 aligns across 8 bases. Germline assignment: CDR1 LNHDA and CDR2 SQIVND (reference sequence). This CDR3 comprises 14 residues. CDR3 loop: CATSSGQASYEQYF. CDR3 coding DNA: TGTGCCACTAGTTCGGGACAGGCCTCCTACGAGCAGTACTTC.

This clonotype occurred many times. The chain recombines TRBV7-8 with TRBJ2-1; 15 bases align to TRBD2. The J segment lost 0 bases and the V segment lost 3 bases, leaving 6 bases of the junction unmatched. CDR1 is SGHVS, CDR2 FQNEAQ, per germline. CDR3 length: 19 residues. CDR3 sequence (DNA): TGTGCCAGCAGCTTGGGGACTAGCGGGAGGCTAAGCTCCTACAATGAGCAGTTCTTC. Translation gives CASSLGTSGRLSSYNEQFF. Full variable domain (remainder filled in from reference TRBV7-8 and TRBJ2-1): GAGVSQSPRYKVAKRGQDVALRCDPISGHVSLFWYQQALGQGPEFLTYFQNEAQLDKSGLPSDRFFAERPEGSVSTLKIQRTQQEDSAVYLCASSLGTSGRLSSYNEQFFGPGTRLTVL.

This clonotype showed up just a few times. This chain joins TRBV29-1 and TRBJ2-3, with TRBD2 as a possible D gene (6 bases). Germline V lookup: CDR1 SQVTM, CDR2 ANQGSEA. Trimming removed 1 base at V and 1 base at J, with 6 bases between. The CDR3 runs to 13 residues. The CDR3 protein is CSVEGGGTDTQYF. Written as DNA, the CDR3 is TGCAGCGTTGAAGGGGGGGGCACAGATACGCAGTATTTT.

Turning to this clonotype: A much bigger clone sits one base away, suggesting this may be a read error. The chain recombines TRBV10-3 with TRBJ1-1; TRBD1 matches 7 bases. There are 19 residues in the CDR3. Trimming cost V 3 bases and J 0 bases; bases outside gene matches: 16. CDR1 is ENHRY and CDR2 is SYGVKD in the germline V gene. CDR3 sequence reads: CAISDGAGGSLFVNTEAFF. CDR3 coding DNA: TGTGCCATCAGTGATGGGGCAGGGGGGAGCCTGTTTGTGAACACTGAAGCTTTCTTT.

In this sample, this clonotype turned up many times. The chain carries TRBV7-8 and TRBJ2-7; D possibly corresponds to TRBD2 (5 bases). This CDR3 has 18 residues. Germline CDR1 SGHVS, CDR2 FQNEAQ. Trimming removed 7 bases from V and 2 bases from J, with 27 bases in between. The CDR3 loop is CASTPRSIGSDKTYEQYF. The CDR3 region has the DNA TGTGCCAGCACCCCGCGGAGTATAGGTAGCGATAAAACCTACGAGCAGTACTTC.

This clonotype was observed a handful of times. The genes are TRBV5-1 and TRBJ1-1; a weak D match, TRBD1 (6 bases). CDR3 length: 14 residues. V was cut by 2 bases and J by 9 bases, with 17 bases left in between. Germline V lookup: CDR1 SGHRS, CDR2 YFSETQ. The CDR3 DNA is TGCGCCAGCAGCTTCCAGGGGTCCCCGGGGAAAGCTTTCTTT. Residues: CASSFQGSPGKAFF.

This clonotype appeared many times. This chain joins TRBV27 and TRBJ2-7; D might be TRBD1 (6 bases). There are 14 residues in the CDR3. From germline, CDR1 is MNHEY and CDR2 SMNVEV (reference sequence). Trimming left V 5 bases short and J 4 bases short, with 15 bases between. The DNA of the CDR3 is TGTGCCAGCAGTCTACAGGGTTTTCGGTACGAGCAGTACTTC. Protein product: CASSLQGFRYEQYF.